The source of this T cell receptor (beta chain) is a study of blood T cell repertoires in COVID-19. V lost 4 bases, J lost 4 bases, and 29 bases lay in between. The CDR3 has 20 residues. Germline CDR1 reads SGDLS; CDR2 reads YYNGEE. Seattle patients were enrolled while actively infected and followed longitudinally. Sequencing was performed with immunoSEQ multiplex PCR; in TCRdb, only in-frame clones are kept and a portion is missing. The data contain 85,000 to 100,000 clones, 70% to 90% of them singletons. The sequence came from a man aged 45 to 65 with COVID-19, enrolled during active disease. The sequencing sample was made of peripheral blood. The chain links TRBV9 to TRBJ2-2, with TRBD2 as a possible D gene (6 bases). The CDR3 region is CASSSPLPILATSGTGELFF. In DNA, the CDR3 is TGTGCCAGCAGCTCACCCCTCCCCATACTAGCCACCTCGGGCACCGGGGAGCTGTTTTTT. Full variable domain (missing parts from reference TRBV9 and TRBJ2-2): DSGVTQTPKHLITATGQRVTLRCSPRSGDLSVYWYQQSLDQGLQFLIQYYNGEERAKGNILERFSAQQFPDLHSELNLSSLELGDSALYFCASSSPLPILATSGTGELFFGEGSRLTVL.